The source of this TCR beta chain is a study of shared clonotypes between healthy human individuals. This table comes from immunoSEQ multiplex PCR, and its TCRdb copy is limited to in-frame clones, with some not included. The sample records roughly 2 million clones, approximately 94% being singletons. Only CD45RO-negative cells positively selected for CCR7 counted as naive CD8 cells, so terminally differentiated effector memory CD45RA+ cells were excluded. The sequencing sample was made of naive CD8+ T cells sorted from blood. The clonotype comes from a man between 18 and 35 years old in good health.

CDR3 loop: CASSLLAETYNEQFF. CDR3 in DNA: TGTGCCAGCAGTCTTCTAGCCGAAACCTACAATGAGCAGTTCTTC. The chain links TRBV6-5 to TRBJ2-1, with a tentative D call TRBD2 (5 bases). Germline CDR1 reads MNHEY; CDR2 reads SVGAGI. This CDR3 region has 15 residues. Trimming left V 5 bases short and J 2 bases short, with 13 bases between.